The 8 T cell receptor beta chains reported below all come from one sample, sequenced in a study of cytomegalovirus exposure and HLA in healthy donors. PCR primers comprised 60 Vbeta and 13 Jbeta primers. Libraries were prepared by immunoSEQ multiplex PCR; TCRdb keeps only in-frame clonotypes and omits some of them. This sample has about 200,000 clones, with about four fifths found just once. Sample: PBMCs. The receptors originated from a woman in her 40s in good health and CMV-seronegative.

CDR3 coding DNA: TGCGCCAGCAGCCGAGCGGGGAATCCGAACACCGGGGAGCTGTTTTTT. It translates to CASSRAGNPNTGELFF. This chain connects TRBV4-3 to TRBJ2-2; 7 bases fit TRBD2. The V gene end was trimmed by 4 bases and the J gene end by 0 bases; junction bases not matched to a gene: 5. This CDR3 contains 16 residues. Germline lookup yields CDR1 LGHNA and CDR2 YSLEER.

This clone came up a few times. The V gene is TRBV19, the J gene TRBJ2-5, with 12 positions matching TRBD2. Germline CDR1 and CDR2: LNHDA and SQIVND (reference sequence). This CDR3 is built from 15 residues. The ends lost 4 bases at V and 4 bases at J; junction bases unmatched: 4. The CDR3 coding sequence is TGTGCCAGTAGTAGACTAGCGGGAGTTCGAGAGACCCAGTACTTC. Amino acids: CASSRLAGVRETQYF.

The V call is TRBV7-2, the J call TRBJ2-1; 11 bases align to TRBD2. The CDR3 is 17 residues long. CDR1 SGHTA and CDR2 FQGNSA come from the germline V gene. V lost 5 bases, J lost 1 base, and 7 bases stayed unmatched. The CDR3 region has the DNA TGTGCCAGCAGCCCGACTAGCGGGGCGTCATCCTACAATGAGCAGTTCTTC. The encoded protein is CASSPTSGASSYNEQFF.

The chain links TRBV18 to TRBJ2-1; D is perhaps TRBD2 (6 bases). Germline CDR1 is KGHSH and CDR2 is LQKENI. CDR3 length equals 13 residues. Trimming took 9 bases from V and 5 from J, leaving 14 bases between them. The CDR3 DNA follows: TGTGCCAGTAGCGGAAATTTTAACAATGAGCAGTTCTTC. As protein: CASSGNFNNEQFF.

The V and J genes are TRBV13 and TRBJ1-1; TRBD1 agrees at 10 bases. Germline V CDR1 and CDR2: PRHDT, FYEKMQ (reference sequence). Trimming at V came to 3 bases and at J to 5 bases, leaving 0 bases not matched to a gene. The CDR3 extends over 13 amino acids. The CDR3 DNA sequence: TGTGCCAGCAGCTTGGGACAGGGGACTGAAGCTTTCTTT. The encoded protein is CASSLGQGTEAFF.

This clone was seen a single time. The chain is built from TRBV28 and TRBJ2-2; 8 positions agree with TRBD2. The J segment lost 4 bases and the V segment lost 7 bases, leaving 8 bases of the junction unmatched. CDR3 size: 15 residues. The germline CDR1 and CDR2 sequences are MDHEN and SYDVKM. CDR3 nucleotides: TGTGCCAGCACCCGAGCGGGAGTAGGCACCGGGGAGCTGTTTTTT. Amino acids: CASTRAGVGTGELFF.

The rearrangement uses TRBV4-2 and TRBJ2-1, with D tentatively TRBD2 (6 bases). The CDR3 runs 13 residues. CDR1 and CDR2 from the germline V gene are LGHNA and YNFKEQ. Trimming left V 4 bases short and J 7 bases short, with 11 bases between. This CDR3 is CASSPTGGNEQFF. The CDR3 DNA reads as TGTGCCAGCAGCCCTACTGGGGGGAATGAGCAGTTCTTC.

J is TRBJ2-1 and V is TRBV30; 15 nucleotides align to TRBD2. The V gene end was trimmed by 5 bases and the J gene end by 7 bases; junction bases not matched to a gene: 6. CDR1 and CDR2 (germline): GTSNPN, SVGIG (reference sequence). The CDR3 is 15 amino acids. The CDR3: CAWFFGTSGRNEQFF. In DNA, the CDR3 is TGTGCCTGGTTCTTTGGGACTAGCGGGAGGAATGAGCAGTTCTTC.